This entry lists 8 T cell receptor beta chains sequenced from one sample in a study of blood T cell repertoires in COVID-19. TCRdb's table, derived via immunoSEQ multiplex PCR, lists solely in-frame clones and lacks some. The sample has tens of thousands of clones; 75% to 85% are singletons. Specimen: peripheral blood. The receptors stem from a human donor with acute or convalescent COVID-19. The donor label of this sample is uncertain.

J is TRBJ2-5 and V is TRBV4-2, with no clear D. V was cut by 4 bases and J by 1 base, with 16 bases left in between. Looked up from germline, CDR1 is LGHNA and CDR2 is YNFKEQ. The CDR3 runs to 16 residues. The CDR3 bases are TGTGCCAGCAGCCCCGGCCTTGGAGCCCGCCAAGAGACCCAGTACTTC. It translates to CASSPGLGARQETQYF.

This clone was observed a single time. The CDR3, as DNA: TGTGCCAGCAGCTTGTGGGGCGGGGTCGGGACGCAGTATTTT. Translation: CASSLWGGVGTQYF. The chain carries TRBV5-4 and TRBJ2-3, with D perhaps matching TRBD2 (6 bases). The V and J ends lost 1 base and 9 bases respectively, with 15 bases between them. Germline CDR1 and CDR2: SGHNT and YYREEE (reference sequence). The CDR3 consists of 14 residues.

This chain links TRBV28 with TRBJ2-7; TRBD1 matches at 9 bases. Germline assignment: CDR1 MDHEN and CDR2 SYDVKM. V lost 5 bases to trimming and J lost 0 bases; unmatched junction nucleotides: 2. The CDR3 covers 14 residues. CDR3 DNA sequence: TGTGCCAGCAGTGGGACAGGGAGCTCCTACGAGCAGTACTTC. Translated: CASSGTGSSYEQYF.

V is TRBV4-3 and J is TRBJ1-2; 10 nucleotides match TRBD1. The CDR3 spans 15 residues. Germline loops: CDR1 LGHNA, CDR2 YSLEER. With 1 base clipped from V and 8 bases from J, the junction kept 7 bases outside the gene matches. The CDR3 sequence: CASSQALTGGGGYTF. The CDR3 DNA reads as TGCGCCAGCAGCCAAGCGTTGACAGGGGGCGGAGGCTACACCTTC.

This chain links TRBV19 with TRBJ2-1; perhaps TRBD2 as D (6 bases). Germline values: CDR1 LNHDA, CDR2 SQIVND (reference sequence). Trimming took 1 base from V and 8 from J, leaving 12 bases between them. The CDR3 spans 14 residues. For the CDR3, the DNA is TGTGCCAGTAGTATAGTGGGTAGCGGCTATGAGCAGTTCTTC. Encoded protein: CASSIVGSGYEQFF.

The genes are TRBV9 and TRBJ2-7; D is perhaps TRBD1 (5 bases). V was trimmed by 2 bases and J by 0 bases, leaving 12 bases between them. Germline values: CDR1 SGDLS, CDR2 YYNGEE. The CDR3 has 15 amino acids. The chain's CDR3 is CASSVGPSSSYEQYF. CDR3 nucleotide sequence: TGTGCCAGCAGCGTGGGGCCGAGCAGCTCCTACGAGCAGTACTTC.

The chain uses TRBV30 and TRBJ1-1; 7 positions agree with TRBD1. Germline assignment: CDR1 GTSNPN and CDR2 SVGIG (reference sequence). V lost 2 bases and J lost 1; bases outside the gene matches: 4. The CDR3 has 14 amino acids. CDR3 loop: CAWSYRDRNTEAFF. CDR3 coding DNA: TGTGCCTGGAGTTACCGGGACAGGAACACTGAAGCTTTCTTT.

This sequence joins TRBV10-3 and TRBJ1-5; unclear D gene. Germline loops: CDR1 ENHRY, CDR2 SYGVKD. The CDR3 spans 14 residues. Trimming shortened V by 10 bases and J by 4 bases, and 17 bases separated the two germline ends. CDR3 coding DNA: TGTGCCACTACTGAGGGCGAATTAAATCAGCCCCAGCATTTT. Protein: CATTEGELNQPQHF.